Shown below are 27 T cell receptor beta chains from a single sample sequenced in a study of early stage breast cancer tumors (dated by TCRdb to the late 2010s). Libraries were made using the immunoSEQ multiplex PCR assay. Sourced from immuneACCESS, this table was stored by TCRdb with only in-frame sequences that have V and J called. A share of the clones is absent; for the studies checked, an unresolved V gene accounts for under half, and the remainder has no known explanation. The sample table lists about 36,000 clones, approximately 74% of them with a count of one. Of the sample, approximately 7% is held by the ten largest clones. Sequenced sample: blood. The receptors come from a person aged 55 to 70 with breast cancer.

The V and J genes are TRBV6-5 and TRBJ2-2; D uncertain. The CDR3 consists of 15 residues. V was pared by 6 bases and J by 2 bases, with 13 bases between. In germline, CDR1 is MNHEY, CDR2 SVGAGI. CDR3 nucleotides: TGTGCCAGCAGAAAGCCAACACCTAACACCGGGGAGCTGTTTTTT. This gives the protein CASRKPTPNTGELFF.

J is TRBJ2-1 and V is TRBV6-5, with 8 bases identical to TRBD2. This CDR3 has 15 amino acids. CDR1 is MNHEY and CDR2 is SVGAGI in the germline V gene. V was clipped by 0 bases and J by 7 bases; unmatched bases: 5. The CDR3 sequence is CASSYSRAGVNEQFF. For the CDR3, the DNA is TGTGCCAGCAGTTACTCGAGAGCGGGAGTTAATGAGCAGTTCTTC.

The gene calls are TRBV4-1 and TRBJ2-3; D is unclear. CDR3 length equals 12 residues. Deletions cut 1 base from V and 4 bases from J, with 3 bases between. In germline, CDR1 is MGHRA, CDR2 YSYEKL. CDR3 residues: CASSQGPDTQYF. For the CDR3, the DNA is TGCGCCAGCAGCCAAGGTCCAGATACGCAGTATTTT.

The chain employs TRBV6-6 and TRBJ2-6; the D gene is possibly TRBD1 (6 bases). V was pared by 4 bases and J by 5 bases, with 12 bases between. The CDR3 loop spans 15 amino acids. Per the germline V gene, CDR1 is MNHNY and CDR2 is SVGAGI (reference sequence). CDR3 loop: CASSSAGVRANVLTF. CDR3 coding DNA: TGTGCCAGCAGTTCCGCAGGGGTAAGGGCCAACGTCCTGACTTTC.

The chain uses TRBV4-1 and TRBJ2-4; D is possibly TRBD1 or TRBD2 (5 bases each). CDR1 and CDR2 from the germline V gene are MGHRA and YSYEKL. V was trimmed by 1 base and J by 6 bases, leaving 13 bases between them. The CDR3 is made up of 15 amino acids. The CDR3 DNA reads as TGCGCCAGCAGCCAAGCTTTGGGGGACGCAAACATTCAGTACTTC. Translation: CASSQALGDANIQYF.

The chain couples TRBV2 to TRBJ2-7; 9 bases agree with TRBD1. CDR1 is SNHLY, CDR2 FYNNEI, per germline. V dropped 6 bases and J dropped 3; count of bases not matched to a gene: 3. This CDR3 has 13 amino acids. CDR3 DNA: TGTGCCAGCAGACCGGGACAGGGCTACGAGCAGTACTTC. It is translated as CASRPGQGYEQYF.

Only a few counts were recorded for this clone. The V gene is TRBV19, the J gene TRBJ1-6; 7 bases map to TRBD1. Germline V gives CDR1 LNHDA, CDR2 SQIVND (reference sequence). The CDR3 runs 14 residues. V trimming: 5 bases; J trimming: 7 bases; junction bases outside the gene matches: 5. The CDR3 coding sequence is TGTGCCAGTAGTCTACAGGGGTTCAATTCACCCCTCCACTTT. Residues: CASSLQGFNSPLHF.

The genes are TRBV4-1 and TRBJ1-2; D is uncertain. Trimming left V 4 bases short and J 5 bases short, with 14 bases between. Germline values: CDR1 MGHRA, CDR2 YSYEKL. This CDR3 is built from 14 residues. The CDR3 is CASSRPGSGYGYTF. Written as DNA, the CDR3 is TGCGCCAGCAGCCGTCCTGGATCTGGGTATGGCTACACCTTC.

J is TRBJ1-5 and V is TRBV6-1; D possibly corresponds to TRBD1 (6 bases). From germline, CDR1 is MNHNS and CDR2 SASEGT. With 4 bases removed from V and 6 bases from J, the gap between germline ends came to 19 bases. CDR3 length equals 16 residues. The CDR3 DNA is TGTGCCAGCAGTGGCCCTGACAGGAGCGCTGGTCAGCCCCAGCATTTT. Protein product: CASSGPDRSAGQPQHF.

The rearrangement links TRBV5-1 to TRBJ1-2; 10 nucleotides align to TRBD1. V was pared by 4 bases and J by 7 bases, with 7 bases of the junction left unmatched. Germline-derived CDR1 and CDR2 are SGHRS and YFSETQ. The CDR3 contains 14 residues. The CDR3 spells CASSPTGTGAGYTF. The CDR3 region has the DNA TGCGCCAGCAGCCCCACAGGGACAGGGGCTGGCTACACCTTC.

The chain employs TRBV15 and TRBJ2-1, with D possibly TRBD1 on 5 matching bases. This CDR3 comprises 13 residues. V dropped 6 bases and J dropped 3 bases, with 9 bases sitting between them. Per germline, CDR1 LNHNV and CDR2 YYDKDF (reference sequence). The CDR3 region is CATRGAGYNEQFF. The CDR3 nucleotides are TGTGCCACCAGAGGGGCCGGCTACAATGAGCAGTTCTTC. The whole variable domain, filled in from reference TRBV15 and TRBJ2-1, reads DAMVIQNPRYQVTQFGKPVTLSCSQTLNHNVMYWYQQKSSQAPKLLFHYYDKDFNNEADTPDNFQSRRPNTSFCFLDIRSPGLGDTAMYLCATRGAGYNEQFFGPGTRLTVL.

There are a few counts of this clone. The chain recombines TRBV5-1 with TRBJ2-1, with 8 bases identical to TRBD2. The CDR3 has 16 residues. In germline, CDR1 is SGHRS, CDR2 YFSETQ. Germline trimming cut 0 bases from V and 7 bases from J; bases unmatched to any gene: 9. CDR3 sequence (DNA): TGCGCCAGCAGCTTGGGCGGGAGCGGGGGAGGGAATGAGCAGTTCTTC. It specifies CASSLGGSGGGNEQFF.

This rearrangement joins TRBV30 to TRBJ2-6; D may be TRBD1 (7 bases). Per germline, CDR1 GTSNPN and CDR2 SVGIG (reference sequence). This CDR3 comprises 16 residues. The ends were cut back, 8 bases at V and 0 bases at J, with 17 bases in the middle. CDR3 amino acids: CAGLRGVNSGANVLTF. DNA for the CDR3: TGTGCCGGGCTCAGGGGGGTCAACTCTGGGGCCAACGTCCTGACTTTC.

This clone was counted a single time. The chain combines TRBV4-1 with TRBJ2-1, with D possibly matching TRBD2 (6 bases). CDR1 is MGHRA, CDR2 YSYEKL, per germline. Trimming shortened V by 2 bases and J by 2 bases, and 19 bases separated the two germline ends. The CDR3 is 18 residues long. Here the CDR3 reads CASSQSNLTGVPYNEQFF. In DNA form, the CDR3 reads TGCGCCAGCAGCCAATCAAACCTGACGGGAGTTCCCTACAATGAGCAGTTCTTC.

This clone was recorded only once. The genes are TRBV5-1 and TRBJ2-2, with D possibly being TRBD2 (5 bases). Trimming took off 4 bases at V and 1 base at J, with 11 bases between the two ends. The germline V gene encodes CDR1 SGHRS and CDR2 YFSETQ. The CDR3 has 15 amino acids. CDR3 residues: CASSPLAVNTGELFF. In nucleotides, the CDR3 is TGCGCCAGCAGCCCTCTAGCAGTGAACACCGGGGAGCTGTTTTTT.

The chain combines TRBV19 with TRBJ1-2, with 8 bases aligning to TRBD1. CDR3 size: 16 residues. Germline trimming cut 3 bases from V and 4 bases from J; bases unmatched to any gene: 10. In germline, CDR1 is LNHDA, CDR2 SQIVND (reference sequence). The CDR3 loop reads CASSISPGTGSYGYTF. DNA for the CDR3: TGTGCCAGTAGTATCTCACCGGGGACAGGATCCTATGGCTACACCTTC.

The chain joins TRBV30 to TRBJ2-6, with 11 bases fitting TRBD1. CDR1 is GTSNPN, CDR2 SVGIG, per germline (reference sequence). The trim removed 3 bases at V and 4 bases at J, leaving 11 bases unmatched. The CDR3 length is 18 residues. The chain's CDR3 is CAWRLTRDRGRGANVLTF. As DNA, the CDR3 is TGTGCCTGGAGGCTTACCCGGGACAGGGGGAGGGGGGCCAACGTCCTGACTTTC.

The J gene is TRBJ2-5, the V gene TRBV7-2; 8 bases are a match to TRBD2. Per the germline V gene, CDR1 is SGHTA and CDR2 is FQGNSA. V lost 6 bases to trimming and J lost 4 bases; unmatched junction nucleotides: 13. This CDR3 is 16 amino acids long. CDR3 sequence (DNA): TGTGCCAGCAGAATAAGAAGGACGGGGGGGGCAGAGACCCAGTACTTC. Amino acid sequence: CASRIRRTGGAETQYF.

CDR3: CASSLVGGNTDTQYF. CDR3 nucleotides: TGTGCCAGCAGCTTGGTGGGGGGGAACACAGATACGCAGTATTTT. This chain links TRBV5-6 with TRBJ2-3; TRBD2 aligns across 7 bases. Germline-derived CDR1 and CDR2 are SGHDT and YYEEEE. The CDR3 loop spans 15 amino acids. The J segment lost 2 bases and the V segment lost 0 bases, leaving 3 bases of the junction unmatched.

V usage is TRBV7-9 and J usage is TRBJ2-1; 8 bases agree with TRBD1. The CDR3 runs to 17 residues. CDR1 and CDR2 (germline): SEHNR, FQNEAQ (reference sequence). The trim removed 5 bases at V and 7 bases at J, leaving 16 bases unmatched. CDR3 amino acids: CASSPRRQGRPSNEQFF. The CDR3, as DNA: TGTGCCAGCAGCCCCCGTAGACAGGGGCGACCTAGTAATGAGCAGTTCTTC. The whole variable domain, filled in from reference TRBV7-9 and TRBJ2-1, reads DTGVSQNPRHKITKRGQNVTFRCDPISEHNRLYWYRQTLGQGPEFLTYFQNEAQLEKSRLLSDRFSAERPKGSFSTLEIQRTEQGDSAMYLCASSPRRQGRPSNEQFFGPGTRLTVL.

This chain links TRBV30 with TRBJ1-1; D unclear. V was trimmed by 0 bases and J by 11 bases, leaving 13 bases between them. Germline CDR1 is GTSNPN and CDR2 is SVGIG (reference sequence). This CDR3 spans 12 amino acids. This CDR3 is CAWSVDLIGAFF. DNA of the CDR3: TGTGCCTGGAGTGTAGACCTCATCGGGGCTTTCTTT.

The DNA for the CDR3 is TGTGCCATCAGTGATTTGTCAGGGGGGGGATATGGCTACACCTTC. Its protein product is CAISDLSGGGYGYTF. V and J are TRBV10-3 and TRBJ1-2; 7 bases map to TRBD1. The V segment lost 3 bases and the J segment 5 bases; nucleotides outside the gene matches: 9. The length of the CDR3 is 15 residues. Per the germline V gene, CDR1 is ENHRY and CDR2 is SYGVKD.

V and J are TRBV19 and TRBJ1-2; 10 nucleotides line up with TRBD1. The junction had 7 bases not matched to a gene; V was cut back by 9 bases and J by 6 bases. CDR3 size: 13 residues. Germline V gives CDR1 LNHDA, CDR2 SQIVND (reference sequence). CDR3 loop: CARETGGKDGYTF. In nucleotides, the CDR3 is TGTGCCAGAGAGACAGGGGGCAAAGATGGCTACACCTTC.

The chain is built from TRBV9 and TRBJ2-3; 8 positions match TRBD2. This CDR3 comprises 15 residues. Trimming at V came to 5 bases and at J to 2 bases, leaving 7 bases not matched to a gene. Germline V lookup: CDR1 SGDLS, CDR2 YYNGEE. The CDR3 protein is CASSSGGGLTDTQYF. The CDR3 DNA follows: TGTGCCAGCAGTTCCGGGGGGGGGCTCACAGATACGCAGTATTTT. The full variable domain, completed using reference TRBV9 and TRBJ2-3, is DSGVTQTPKHLITATGQRVTLRCSPRSGDLSVYWYQQSLDQGLQFLIQYYNGEERAKGNILERFSAQQFPDLHSELNLSSLELGDSALYFCASSSGGGLTDTQYFGPGTRLTVL.

The CDR3 is CASSQPTGGGGYTF. In DNA, the CDR3 is TGCGCCAGCAGCCAACCAACAGGGGGTGGTGGCTACACCTTC. V gene TRBV4-1 combines with J gene TRBJ1-2; TRBD1 agrees at 8 bases. Per the germline V gene, CDR1 is MGHRA and CDR2 is YSYEKL. CDR3 length equals 14 residues. Unmatched junction bases numbered 6, after V lost 2 bases and J lost 7 bases.

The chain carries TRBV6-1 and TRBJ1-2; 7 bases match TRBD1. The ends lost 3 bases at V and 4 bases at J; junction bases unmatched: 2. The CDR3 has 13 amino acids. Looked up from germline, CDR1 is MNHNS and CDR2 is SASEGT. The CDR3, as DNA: TGTGCCAGCAGTGAGACAGGGCGCTATGGCTACACCTTC. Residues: CASSETGRYGYTF.

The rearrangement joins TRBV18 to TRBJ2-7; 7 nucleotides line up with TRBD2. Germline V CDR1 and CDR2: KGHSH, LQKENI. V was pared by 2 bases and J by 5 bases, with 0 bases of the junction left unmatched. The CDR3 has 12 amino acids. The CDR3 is CASSPGGDEQYF. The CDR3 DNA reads TGTGCCAGCTCACCAGGGGGGGACGAGCAGTACTTC.